The clone carrying this TCR beta chain was counted a few times. TCRdb re-derived calls from the RT-PCR reads in MiXCR, one entry per CDR3 protein. The sample has fewer than 800,000 distinct CDR3 sequences, 14% seen once; the top ten hold roughly 3.9%. Sample: memory CD4+ T cells from blood. This receptor was identified in a female donor in good health, serving as a healthy control.

CDR3 region: CSARRGGPSSEQFF. Here the CDR3 DNA reads TGCAGTGCCCGAAGGGGAGGGCCGTCCTCTGAGCAGTTCTTC. The chain links TRBV20-1 to TRBJ2-1; 7 bases align to TRBD2. The germline V gene has CDR1 DFQATT and CDR2 SNEGSKA (reference sequence). The length of the CDR3 is 14 residues. The ends lost 6 bases at V and 9 bases at J; junction bases unmatched: 14.